The 28 T cell receptor beta chains in this list originate from one sample, sequenced in a study of blood T cell repertoires in COVID-19. Here immunoSEQ multiplex PCR was the method, and the copy in TCRdb shows in-frame clones only, minus some. The sample carries about 64,000 clones, around 85% recorded once. The specimen was peripheral blood. These receptors were collected from a human donor in a cohort sampled during active COVID-19.

V gene TRBV6-6 combines with J gene TRBJ2-3; TRBD2 aligns across 9 bases. J gave up 5 bases and V 2 bases, and 5 bases lay outside the gene matches. This CDR3 region has 15 residues. Germline-derived CDR1 and CDR2 are MNHNY and SVGAGI (reference sequence). CDR3 residues: CASSYPAGGEDTQYF. CDR3 DNA: TGTGCCAGCAGTTACCCGGCGGGAGGGGAAGATACGCAGTATTTT.

This clone appeared a few times. The J gene is TRBJ2-7, the V gene TRBV30; tentative D call: TRBD2 (6 bases). The CDR3 covers 16 residues. Trimming took 0 bases from V and 7 from J, leaving 22 bases between them. Germline CDR1 is GTSNPN and CDR2 is SVGIG (reference sequence). In DNA, the CDR3 is TGTGCCTGGAGTGTATCGAGTACGGGAGCGCCGGGTGAGCAGTACTTC. This translates into CAWSVSSTGAPGEQYF.

This clone was counted once. The gene calls are TRBV6-4 and TRBJ1-5; 8 bases map to TRBD1. Germline values: CDR1 MRHNA, CDR2 SNTAGT. The J segment lost 2 bases and the V segment lost 0 bases, leaving 0 bases of the junction unmatched. The CDR3 consists of 15 residues. The CDR3 coding sequence is TGTGCCAGCAGTGACTCGACAGGGGGCAATCAGCCCCAGCATTTT. This codes for CASSDSTGGNQPQHF.

The V gene is TRBV7-9, the J gene TRBJ2-5; no clear D. The CDR3 has 16 amino acids. Germline loops: CDR1 SEHNR, CDR2 FQNEAQ (reference sequence). The V and J ends lost 0 bases and 2 bases respectively, with 13 bases between them. In DNA form, the CDR3 reads TGTGCCAGCAGCTTAGCAACTTGGTCTATACAAGAGACCCAGTACTTC. Its translation is CASSLATWSIQETQYF.

V usage is TRBV19 and J usage is TRBJ1-4, with D maybe TRBD1 (5 bases). The CDR3 runs 17 residues. Trimming took 9 bases from V and 2 from J, leaving 22 bases between them. Germline assignment: CDR1 LNHDA and CDR2 SQIVND (reference sequence). CDR3 sequence (DNA): TGTGCCAGCACAGGAAAGATTCACACTGGGACTAATGAAAAACTGTTTTTT. This encodes CASTGKIHTGTNEKLFF.

The chain carries TRBV9 and TRBJ1-6, with D possibly TRBD1 on 6 matching bases. In germline, CDR1 is SGDLS, CDR2 YYNGEE. V lost 5 bases and J lost 9, with 9 bases in between. The CDR3 has 12 amino acids. DNA of the CDR3: TGTGCCAGCAGTCAGGGGCTTTCACCCCTCCACTTT. It yields the protein CASSQGLSPLHF.

This chain links TRBV28 with TRBJ2-1; the match to TRBD2 covers 8 bases. There are 17 residues in the CDR3. With V trimmed by 7 bases and J by 0 bases, 11 bases remained unmatched. In germline, CDR1 is MDHEN, CDR2 SYDVKM. CDR3 sequence (DNA): TGTGCCAGCATCCATAGCGGGACGACGAGCTCCTACAATGAGCAGTTCTTC. This encodes CASIHSGTTSSYNEQFF.

This clone was counted once. V gene TRBV19 combines with J gene TRBJ2-1, with 7 bases identical to TRBD2. The CDR3 loop spans 14 amino acids. Germline trimming cut 3 bases from V and 7 bases from J; bases unmatched to any gene: 6. Per germline, CDR1 LNHDA and CDR2 SQIVND (reference sequence). The CDR3: CASSMAREKNEQFF. The CDR3 nucleotides are TGTGCCAGTAGTATGGCGCGGGAGAAAAATGAGCAGTTCTTC.

V usage is TRBV24-1 and J usage is TRBJ1-2; perhaps TRBD1 as D (6 bases). The germline gives CDR1 KGHDR, CDR2 SFDVKD. V lost 9 bases to trimming and J lost 0 bases, with 10 bases between them. There are 13 residues in the CDR3. Here the CDR3 DNA reads TGTGCCACCGGAGGGGGGGCTAACTATGGCTACACCTTC. This encodes CATGGGANYGYTF.

The V gene is TRBV7-2, the J gene TRBJ2-5, with TRBD2 identical over 7 bases. The CDR3 is 14 residues long. Germline-derived CDR1 and CDR2 are SGHTA and FQGNSA. Trimming took 5 bases from V and 5 from J; bases not matched to a gene: 8. The CDR3 here is CASSKSGNSETQYF. The CDR3 DNA follows: TGTGCCAGCAGCAAGAGCGGGAATTCGGAGACCCAGTACTTC.

J is TRBJ2-1 and V is TRBV28; D is perhaps TRBD1 (6 bases). Germline loops: CDR1 MDHEN, CDR2 SYDVKM. This CDR3 spans 15 amino acids. V was shortened by 5 bases and J by 0 bases, with 11 bases between the two germline ends. The CDR3 DNA follows: TGTGCCAGCAGTGCTACAGGGACCTCCTACAATGAGCAGTTCTTC. Protein: CASSATGTSYNEQFF.

The chain carries TRBV7-6 and TRBJ2-7; 12 nucleotides match TRBD1. Germline V gene lookup returns CDR1 SGHVS and CDR2 FNYEAQ. J lost 5 bases, V lost 1 base, and 9 bases had no gene match. The CDR3 loop spans 17 amino acids. The CDR3 coding sequence is TGTGCCAGCAGCTTAGTACTACTGGGACAGGGGGCCAACGAGCAGTACTTC. Protein sequence: CASSLVLLGQGANEQYF.

The gene calls are TRBV20-1 and TRBJ2-5; TRBD2 aligns across 10 bases. CDR3 length: 14 residues. Germline values: CDR1 DFQATT, CDR2 SNEGSKA (reference sequence). J lost 2 bases, V lost 3 bases, and 3 bases had no gene match. Written as DNA, the CDR3 is TGCAGTGCTAGTGGACTAGCGGCTCAAGAGACCCAGTACTTC. It codes for CSASGLAAQETQYF.

The chain has TRBV21-1 and TRBJ2-6; TRBD1 reflects the table's D call only, with no check against the DNA. TRBV21-1 represents a pseudogene. This CDR3 region has 19 residues. As DNA, the CDR3 is TGTGCCAGCAGCAATAGGGACAGAGGGCAGATCTCTGGGGCCAACGTCCTGACTTTC. Its protein product is CASSNRDRGQISGANVLTF.

V and J are TRBV7-2 and TRBJ1-1; TRBD1 matches at 10 bases. This CDR3 has 17 amino acids. The J segment lost 0 bases and the V segment lost 5 bases, leaving 9 bases of the junction unmatched. CDR1 is SGHTA, CDR2 FQGNSA, per germline. The CDR3 loop is CASSLRDRGGLNTEAFF. The CDR3 DNA sequence: TGTGCCAGCAGCCTCCGGGACAGGGGAGGGCTGAACACTGAAGCTTTCTTT.

The chain joins TRBV10-1 to TRBJ1-5; 7 bases fit TRBD1. Losses at the gene ends were 4 bases for V and 7 bases for J; bases not matched to a gene: 7. Looked up from germline, CDR1 is WNHNN and CDR2 is SYGVQD (reference sequence). The CDR3 spans 14 residues. The CDR3 nucleotides read TGCGCCAGCAGTGGCGGGACAGCCGGACAGCCCCAGCATTTT. Protein product: CASSGGTAGQPQHF.

This clone occurred once. The genes are TRBV29-1 and TRBJ1-4, with D uncertain. The V gene's germline CDR1 is SQVTM and CDR2 ANQGSEA. The ends were cut back, 7 bases at V and 8 bases at J, with 17 bases in the middle. The CDR3 spans 13 residues. CDR3 DNA: TGCAGCGCTGCTAGGGCGACGGGGGAAAAACTGTTTTTT. Its protein is CSAARATGEKLFF.

This chain connects TRBV24-1 to TRBJ1-5; 9 bases fit TRBD1. This CDR3 has 17 amino acids. The germline V gene encodes CDR1 KGHDR and CDR2 SFDVKD. The J segment lost 6 bases and the V segment lost 4 bases, leaving 12 bases of the junction unmatched. The CDR3: CATSDPTGTGPGQPQHF. CDR3 nucleotides: TGTGCCACCAGTGACCCGACCGGGACAGGGCCGGGTCAGCCCCAGCATTTT.

This rearrangement joins TRBV6-5 to TRBJ2-3; 9 nucleotides agree with TRBD1. In germline, CDR1 is MNHEY, CDR2 SVGAGI. The CDR3 totals 14 residues. Unmatched junction bases numbered 8, after V lost 6 bases and J lost 7 bases. The CDR3 loop reads CASRFPGQGNTQYF. The DNA for the CDR3 is TGTGCCAGCAGATTCCCAGGACAGGGGAATACGCAGTATTTT.

This sequence joins TRBV12-3 or TRBV12-4 and TRBJ2-2; unclear D gene. The V gene lost 5 bases and the J gene lost 4 bases, with 8 bases spanning the gap. This CDR3 contains 13 residues. The CDR3 spells CASSPTPTGELFF. For the CDR3, the DNA is TGTGCCAGCAGTCCCACACCCACCGGGGAGCTGTTTTTT.

This chain connects TRBV20-1 to TRBJ2-1; D uncertain. This CDR3 spans 10 amino acids. Germline CDR1 DFQATT, CDR2 SNEGSKA (reference sequence). The V end was cut by 7 bases, the J end by 7 bases, with 8 bases between. CDR3 nucleotide sequence: TGCAGTGTAATACGGAATGAGCAGTTCTTC. Translated: CSVIRNEQFF.

The chain uses TRBV11-2 and TRBJ2-1; the match to TRBD2 covers 10 bases. The CDR3 has 16 amino acids. The germline V gene encodes CDR1 SGHAT and CDR2 FQNNGV. The V and J ends lost 1 base and 1 base, in that order; junction bases with no gene match: 1. The CDR3 DNA follows: TGTGCCAGCAGCTTAGTAGCGGGAGGATCCTACAATGAGCAGTTCTTC. It specifies CASSLVAGGSYNEQFF.

The V and J genes are TRBV5-6 and TRBJ2-4; TRBD1 agrees at 9 bases. The germline gives CDR1 SGHDT, CDR2 YYEEEE. Unmatched junction bases numbered 5, after V lost 2 bases and J lost 8 bases. This CDR3 is built from 14 residues. CDR3 residues: CASSLQGARDIQYF. Written as DNA, the CDR3 is TGTGCCAGCAGCTTACAGGGGGCCAGGGACATTCAGTACTTC.

This rearrangement joins TRBV7-2 to TRBJ2-2; D is undetermined. Germline V gives CDR1 SGHTA, CDR2 FQGNSA. The V end lost 3 bases, the J end lost 4 bases, and 3 bases lay between the germline ends. This CDR3 region has 12 residues. DNA for the CDR3: TGTGCCAGCAGCTTGGCCACCGGGGAGCTGTTTTTT. Translated: CASSLATGELFF.

Only a few counts were recorded for this clone. The chain links TRBV30 to TRBJ2-7, with D perhaps matching TRBD2 (6 bases). CDR3 length: 14 residues. CDR1 is GTSNPN, CDR2 SVGIG, per germline (reference sequence). Trimming left V 4 bases short and J 1 base short, with 14 bases between. CDR3 sequence: CAWNSGTVSYEQYF. The CDR3 region has the DNA TGTGCCTGGAACTCCGGGACTGTATCCTACGAGCAGTACTTC. The whole variable domain, remainder taken from reference TRBV30 and TRBJ2-7, is SQTIHQWPATLVQPVGSPLSLECTVEGTSNPNLYWYRQAAGRGLQLLFYSVGIGQISSEVPQNLSASRPQDRQFILSSKKLLLSDSGFYLCAWNSGTVSYEQYFGPGTRLTVT.

This clone was seen more than once but under ten times. CDR3 bases: TGCAGCGCTCTAGGACAGACTAACTATGGCTACACCTTC. This codes for CSALGQTNYGYTF. The gene calls are TRBV29-1 and TRBJ1-2; a possible D gene is TRBD1 (6 bases). CDR1 and CDR2 from the germline V gene are SQVTM and ANQGSEA. V gave up 7 bases and J gave up 0 bases, with 12 bases separating them. The CDR3 runs 13 residues.

This rearrangement joins TRBV2 to TRBJ2-7; 7 bases are shared with TRBD1. The CDR3 length is 15 residues. Per the germline V gene, CDR1 is SNHLY and CDR2 is FYNNEI. The trim removed 6 bases at V and 3 bases at J, leaving 11 bases unmatched. CDR3 DNA sequence: TGTGCCAGCAGACCCGGGACAGCGTTAGTCTACGAGCAGTACTTC. Translation: CASRPGTALVYEQYF.

The genes are TRBV19 and TRBJ1-5, with D tentatively TRBD1 (6 bases). This CDR3 spans 15 amino acids. Germline CDR1 LNHDA, CDR2 SQIVND (reference sequence). Trimming removed 3 bases at V and 2 bases at J, with 11 bases between. CDR3 in amino acids: CASSMGAGGNQPQHF. The CDR3, as DNA: TGTGCCAGTAGTATGGGGGCAGGGGGCAATCAGCCCCAGCATTTT.